Sequencing of this T cell receptor beta chain was carried out in a study of cytomegalovirus exposure and HLA in healthy donors. Across the study: Out of a few hundred genotyped donors, approximately 84% belonged to the Caucasian-associated ancestry cluster.

All donors participated as healthy donors of bone marrow. The study sampled nominally healthy donors, though unrecorded immune exposures were likely. A multiplex PCR was run with 60 Vbeta primers and 13 Jbeta primers. Original processing methods: The authors later counted some 76 million unique TCR beta chains, roughly 11 million of them shared. Repertoires were generated with immunoSEQ multiplex PCR, while TCRdb's copy carries only in-frame clones and drops some. V and J calls and clone size are as listed in that table; D and trimming were resolved from the DNA. Of approximately 120,000 clones in the sample, about 11% were seen once. This clone appeared a few times. This CDR3 region has 14 residues. Trimming took off 5 bases at V and 6 bases at J, with 16 bases between the two ends. CDR1 MDHEN and CDR2 SYDVKM come from the germline V gene.

The sample was PBMCs. The V call is TRBV28, the J call TRBJ1-1; D perhaps matches TRBD1 (6 bases). The sequence was obtained from a woman under 30 in good health and CMV-seropositive. The DNA for the CDR3 is TGTGCCAGCAGTAGCCAACAGGGTGGGGCTGAAGCTTTCTTT. Protein product: CASSSQQGGAEAFF.